This T cell receptor (beta chain) is from a study of shared clonotypes between healthy human individuals. Whole-study context: The composition of the donors was a couple of women and a few men aged 18 to 49. General study findings and limits: Around 4.7% of naive CD4 clonotypes were shared across a few donors.

About this clone: The antigen remains undetermined. This may come from a read error, since a much larger clone is one base off.

On sorted subsets, replicate PCRs used approximately 190 ng DNA, or tens of thousands of T cell genomes. In the original processing: Owing to the provision of junction-only sequences devoid of quality scores by immunoSEQ, filtering differed. Libraries were prepared by immunoSEQ multiplex PCR; TCRdb keeps only in-frame clonotypes and omits some of them. The V and J calls and clone size are taken from that table; D and trimming were inferred from the DNA. The sample shows around 1,100,000 clones, about 80% of them seen only once. The receptor comes from a man younger than 30 in good health. Some clones in this sample may be carry-over from other donors' samples. Input material: memory CD4+ T cells from PBMCs. Specified subset: CD45RA-negative fraction.

CDR3 DNA: TGTGCCAGCAGCCCCGACAGGAGCTCCTACGAGCAGTACTTC. It specifies CASSPDRSSYEQYF. The chain joins TRBV7-3 to TRBJ2-7; D is perhaps TRBD1 (6 bases). Germline CDR1 reads SGHTA; CDR2 reads FQGTGA. V was cut by 5 bases and J by 0 bases, with 11 bases left in between. The CDR3 runs to 14 residues. Using reference TRBV7-3 and TRBJ2-7 for the parts outside the CDR3, the full variable domain is GAGVSQTPSNKVTEKGKYVELRCDPISGHTALYWYRQSLGQGPEFLIYFQGTGAADDSGLPNDRFFAVRPEGSVSTLKIQRTERGDSAVYLCASSPDRSSYEQYFGPGTRLTVT.